This TCR beta chain was captured in a study of prognosis after radiotherapy for stage I lung cancer. Study at large: All of the patients with non-small cell lung cancer, including about 7 who had refused surgery, were considered to be medically inoperable. Four developed distant metastases after radiotherapy (median around 7 months), and 15 had no significant progression.

TCR beta CDR3 was amplified from genomic DNA by two-round multiplex PCR. First-round PCR, the initial amplification, used primers specific to each TRBV and TRBJ gene. TCRdb passed the multiplex PCR reads through MiXCR, listing each CDR3 protein once. The sample shows around 56,000 distinct CDR3 sequences, less than 30% of them seen only once. V dropped 1 base and J dropped 6 bases, with 10 bases sitting between them. The CDR3 extends over 14 amino acids. Germline V gene sequence: CDR1 SGHAT, CDR2 FQNNGV. The chain recombines TRBV11-2 with TRBJ2-1; D ambiguous. This TCR derives from a donor over 45 with non-small cell lung cancer. The material was PBMCs, obtained before or after stereotactic body radiation therapy (not recorded which). CDR3 nucleotides: TGTGCCAGCAGCTTAGCCGCATTAAGCAATGAGCAGTTCTTC. Amino acids: CASSLAALSNEQFF.